This TCR beta chain was documented in a study of OX40 agonist ivuxolimab in advanced cancers. Study-level background: The patients received ivuxolimab by intravenous route every 2 weeks at 0.01 to 10 mg/kg. Mean age 60 years, range about 23 to 79; nearly 85% male.

This CDR3 spans 14 amino acids. V lost 4 bases to trimming and J lost 4 bases, with 15 bases between them. Looked up from germline, CDR1 is SGHNT and CDR2 is YYREEE (reference sequence). The table came from immunoSEQ multiplex PCR; TCRdb's copy has only in-frame clones and leaves some out. Of some 40,000 clones detected, roughly 84% appear once; the ten largest clones hold around a fifth. Specimen: CD4+ or CD8+ T cells sorted from blood, collected in a trial of the OX40 agonist ivuxolimab. The receptor comes from an adult with an advanced solid tumor such as melanoma, head and neck, liver or kidney cancer. The gene calls are TRBV5-4 and TRBJ2-7, with no clear D. The DNA for the CDR3 is TGTGCCAGCAGCGTAGGCTTCGGTCAATACGAGCAGTACTTC. Amino acids: CASSVGFGQYEQYF.